The 14 T cell receptor beta chains in this list originate from one sample, sequenced in a study of blood T cell repertoires in COVID-19. Repertoires were generated with immunoSEQ multiplex PCR, while TCRdb's copy carries only in-frame clones and drops some. The sample contains about 73,000 clones, approximately 83% of which appear only once. Input material: peripheral blood. The origin of the receptors is a woman aged 60-70 years with acute or convalescent COVID-19.

The CDR3 region has the DNA TGTGCCAGCACCTTGGGACAGGGATCTGGCTACACCTTC. Encoded protein: CASTLGQGSGYTF. This sequence joins TRBV11-2 and TRBJ1-2; TRBD1 matches at 9 bases. This CDR3 has 13 residues. V lost 7 bases and J lost 7; bases outside the gene matches: 7. Germline CDR1 reads SGHAT; CDR2 reads FQNNGV.

This clone appeared a single time. The V and J genes are TRBV5-6 and TRBJ1-1, with 8 bases lining up with TRBD1. The CDR3 runs to 11 residues. V shed 4 bases and J 10 bases; nucleotides not matched to a gene: 3. CDR1 and CDR2 from the germline V gene are SGHDT and YYEEEE. The CDR3 here is CASSTGGRAFF. Here the CDR3 DNA reads TGTGCCAGCAGCACAGGGGGGAGAGCTTTCTTT.

V gene TRBV30 combines with J gene TRBJ1-3, with a weak D call TRBD1 (6 bases). The V gene lost 2 bases and the J gene lost 7 bases, with 24 bases spanning the gap. The CDR3 is made up of 17 amino acids. Germline values: CDR1 GTSNPN, CDR2 SVGIG (reference sequence). The CDR3 sequence: CAWSTLQGYSAVNTIYF. The CDR3 DNA follows: TGTGCCTGGAGTACCTTGCAGGGGTACAGCGCCGTCAACACCATATATTTT.

The chain is built from TRBV18 and TRBJ2-6; 7 positions agree with TRBD2. The CDR3 covers 16 residues. The germline gives CDR1 KGHSH, CDR2 LQKENI. J lost 2 bases, V lost 6 bases, and 7 bases had no gene match. The CDR3 loop is CASSSAAGPGANVLTF. The CDR3 region has the DNA TGTGCCAGCTCGTCCGCAGCGGGGCCTGGGGCCAACGTCCTGACTTTC.

The chain joins TRBV6-5 to TRBJ1-1; D perhaps matches TRBD1 (6 bases). V was pared by 0 bases and J by 7 bases, with 12 bases between. This CDR3 region has 14 residues. The germline gives CDR1 MNHEY, CDR2 SVGAGI. In DNA form, the CDR3 reads TGTGCCAGCAGTTACTCGCGAGGGACAAGTGAAGCTTTCTTT. Translation gives CASSYSRGTSEAFF.

This clone was recorded only once. The V and J genes are TRBV7-7 and TRBJ2-2; TRBD2 aligns across 10 bases. This CDR3 spans 15 amino acids. The germline gives CDR1 SSHAT, CDR2 FNYEAQ (reference sequence). The J segment lost 5 bases and the V segment lost 0 bases, leaving 0 bases of the junction unmatched. In DNA form, the CDR3 reads TGTGCCAGCAGCTTAGCAGCGGGAGGGACCGGGGAGCTGTTTTTT. It codes for CASSLAAGGTGELFF.

V usage is TRBV2 and J usage is TRBJ1-6; 7 nucleotides agree with TRBD1. This CDR3 spans 16 amino acids. Germline V gene sequence: CDR1 SNHLY, CDR2 FYNNEI. V lost 0 bases and J lost 9; bases outside the gene matches: 8. The CDR3 spells CASSEAGGRASSPLHF. CDR3 in DNA: TGTGCCAGCAGTGAAGCAGGGGGCAGGGCCTCTTCACCCCTCCACTTT.

The chain recombines TRBV6-5 with TRBJ2-7; TRBD1 is a possible D gene (6 bases). This CDR3 is built from 13 residues. CDR1 is MNHEY and CDR2 is SVGAGI in the germline V gene. V was cut by 2 bases and J by 7 bases, with 12 bases left in between. In DNA form, the CDR3 reads TGTGCCAGCAGTTACCGAGGGGGTGGGGAGCAGTACTTC. It encodes CASSYRGGGEQYF.

V is TRBV30 and J is TRBJ1-1; 9 bases map to TRBD1. The CDR3 loop spans 17 amino acids. Germline lookup yields CDR1 GTSNPN and CDR2 SVGIG (reference sequence). V gave up 3 bases and J gave up 4 bases; unmatched junction bases: 15. CDR3 in DNA: TGTGCCTGGAGCCTTCTGCGGGACAGGGATTGGGGCACTGAAGCTTTCTTT. Translating it yields CAWSLLRDRDWGTEAFF.

The rearrangement links TRBV5-6 to TRBJ2-7; 7 bases fit TRBD2. Germline lookup yields CDR1 SGHDT and CDR2 YYEEEE. CDR3 length equals 16 residues. J lost 9 bases, V lost 1 base, and 16 bases had no gene match. CDR3 nucleotides: TGTGCCAGCAGCTTGTACGGGGGGACTGAAGCTACGACGCAGTACTTC. This codes for CASSLYGGTEATTQYF.

This chain links TRBV5-6 with TRBJ1-2, with D unclear. Trimming pared 1 base from V and 4 bases from J, leaving 11 bases between. This CDR3 has 14 residues. The germline V gene encodes CDR1 SGHDT and CDR2 YYEEEE. The chain's CDR3 is CASSLSGRFYGYTF. CDR3 DNA: TGTGCCAGCAGCTTGAGTGGCAGGTTCTATGGCTACACCTTC.

In DNA, the CDR3 is TGTGCCAGCAGCCCACTCGCTGAGAATTCACCCCTCCACTTT. Translation: CASSPLAENSPLHF. J is TRBJ1-6 and V is TRBV5-5; D is unclear. This CDR3 has 14 amino acids. Germline V gene sequence: CDR1 SGHKS, CDR2 YYEKEE (reference sequence). V lost 4 bases, J lost 7 bases, and 12 bases lay in between.

V is TRBV3-1 (or the pseudogene TRBV3-2) and J is TRBJ1-2; D not resolved. CDR1 is LGHDT and CDR2 is YNNKEL in the germline V gene (reference sequence). The CDR3 consists of 14 residues. Trimming took off 0 bases at V and 4 bases at J, with 9 bases between the two ends. CDR3 DNA: TGTGCCAGCAGCCAAGAAGAAACAGTCTATGGCTACACCTTC. Translated, it gives CASSQEETVYGYTF.

The chain joins TRBV5-1 to TRBJ2-3; TRBD2 aligns across 10 bases. In germline, CDR1 is SGHRS, CDR2 YFSETQ. Germline trimming cut 0 bases from V and 3 bases from J; bases unmatched to any gene: 4. The CDR3 is made up of 16 amino acids. The CDR3 loop is CASSLVPGLATDTQYF. CDR3 nucleotides: TGCGCCAGCAGCTTGGTCCCGGGACTAGCGACAGATACGCAGTATTTT.